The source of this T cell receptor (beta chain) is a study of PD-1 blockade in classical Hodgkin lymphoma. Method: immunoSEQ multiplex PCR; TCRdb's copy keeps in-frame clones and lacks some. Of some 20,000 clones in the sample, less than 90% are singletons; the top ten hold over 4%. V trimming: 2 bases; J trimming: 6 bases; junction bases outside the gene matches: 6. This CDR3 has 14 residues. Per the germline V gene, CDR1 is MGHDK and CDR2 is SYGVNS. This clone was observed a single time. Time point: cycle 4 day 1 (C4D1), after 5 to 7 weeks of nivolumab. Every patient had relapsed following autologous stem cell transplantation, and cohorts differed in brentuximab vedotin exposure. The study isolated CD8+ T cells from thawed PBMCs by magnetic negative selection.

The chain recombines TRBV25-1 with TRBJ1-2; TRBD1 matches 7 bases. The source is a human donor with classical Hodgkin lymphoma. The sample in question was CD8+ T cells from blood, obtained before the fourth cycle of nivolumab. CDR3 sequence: CASSEQVTGNGYTF. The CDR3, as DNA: TGTGCCAGCAGTGAACAGGTGACAGGGAATGGCTACACCTTC.